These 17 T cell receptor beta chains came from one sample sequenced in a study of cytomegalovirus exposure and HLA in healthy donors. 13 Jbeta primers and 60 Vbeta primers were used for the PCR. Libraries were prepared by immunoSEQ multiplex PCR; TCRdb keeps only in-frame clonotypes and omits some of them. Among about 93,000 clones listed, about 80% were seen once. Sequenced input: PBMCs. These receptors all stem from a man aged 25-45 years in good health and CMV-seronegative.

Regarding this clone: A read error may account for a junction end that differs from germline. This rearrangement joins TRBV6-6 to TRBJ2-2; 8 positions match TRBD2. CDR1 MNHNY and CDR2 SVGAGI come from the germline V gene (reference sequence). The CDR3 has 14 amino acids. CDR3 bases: TGTGCCAGCAGTGCTACCTTTTCCAGCGGGGGGCTGTTTTTT. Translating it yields CASSATFSSGGLFF.

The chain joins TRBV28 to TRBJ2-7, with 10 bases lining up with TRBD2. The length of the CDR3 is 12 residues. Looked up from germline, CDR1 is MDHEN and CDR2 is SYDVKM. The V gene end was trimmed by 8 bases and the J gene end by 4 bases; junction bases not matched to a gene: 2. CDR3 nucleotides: TGTGCCAGCCGTAGCGGGGGGTACGAGCAGTACTTC. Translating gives CASRSGGYEQYF. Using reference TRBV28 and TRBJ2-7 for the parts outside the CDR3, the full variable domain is DVKVTQSSRYLVKRTGEKVFLECVQDMDHENMFWYRQDPGLGLRLIYFSYDVKMKEKGDIPEGYSVSREKKERFSLILESASTNQTSMYLCASRSGGYEQYFGPGTRLTVT.

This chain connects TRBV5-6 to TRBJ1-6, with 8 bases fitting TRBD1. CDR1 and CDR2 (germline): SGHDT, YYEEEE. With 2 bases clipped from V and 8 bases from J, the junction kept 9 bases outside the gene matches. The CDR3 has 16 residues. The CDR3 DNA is TGTGCCAGCAGCTTTTTGATGACAGGGGACGATTCACCCCTCCACTTT. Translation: CASSFLMTGDDSPLHF.

CDR3 sequence: CASADTQQGNTGELFF. The CDR3 nucleotides read TGTGCCAGCGCCGATACGCAACAGGGGAACACCGGGGAGCTGTTTTTT. The chain links TRBV7-2 to TRBJ2-2; tentatively, D is TRBD1 (6 bases). Trimming took 8 bases from V and 1 from J, leaving 17 bases between them. Looked up from germline, CDR1 is SGHTA and CDR2 is FQGNSA. The CDR3 runs to 16 residues.

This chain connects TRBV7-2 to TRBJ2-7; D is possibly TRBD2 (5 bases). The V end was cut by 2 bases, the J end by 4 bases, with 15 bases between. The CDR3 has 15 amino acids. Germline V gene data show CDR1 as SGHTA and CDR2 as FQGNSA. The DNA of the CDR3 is TGTGCCAGCAGCTTAAGAGCGGATTATCTTTACGAGCAGTACTTC. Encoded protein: CASSLRADYLYEQYF.

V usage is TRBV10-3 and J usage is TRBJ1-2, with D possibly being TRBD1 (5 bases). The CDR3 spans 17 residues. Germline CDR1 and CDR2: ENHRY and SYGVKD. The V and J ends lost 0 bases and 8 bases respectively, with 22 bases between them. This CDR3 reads CAISESRVGQGQRGYTF. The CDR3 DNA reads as TGTGCCATCAGTGAGTCGAGAGTCGGACAAGGGCAGCGCGGCTACACCTTC.

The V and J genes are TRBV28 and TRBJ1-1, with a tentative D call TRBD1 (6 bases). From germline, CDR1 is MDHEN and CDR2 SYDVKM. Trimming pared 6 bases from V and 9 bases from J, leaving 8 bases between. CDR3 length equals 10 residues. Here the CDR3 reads CASRGTKAFF. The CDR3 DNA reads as TGTGCCAGCAGGGGGACAAAAGCTTTCTTT.

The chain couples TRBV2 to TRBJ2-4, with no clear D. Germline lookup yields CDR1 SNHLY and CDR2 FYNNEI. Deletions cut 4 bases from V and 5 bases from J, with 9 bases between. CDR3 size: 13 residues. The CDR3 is CASSAATQNIQYF. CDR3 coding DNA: TGTGCCAGCAGTGCAGCTACACAAAACATTCAGTACTTC. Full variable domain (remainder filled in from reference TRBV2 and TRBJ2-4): EPEVTQTPSHQVTQMGQEVILRCVPISNHLYFYWYRQILGQKVEFLVSFYNNEISEKSEIFDDQFSVERPDGSNFTLKIRSTKLEDSAMYFCASSAATQNIQYFGAGTRLSVL.

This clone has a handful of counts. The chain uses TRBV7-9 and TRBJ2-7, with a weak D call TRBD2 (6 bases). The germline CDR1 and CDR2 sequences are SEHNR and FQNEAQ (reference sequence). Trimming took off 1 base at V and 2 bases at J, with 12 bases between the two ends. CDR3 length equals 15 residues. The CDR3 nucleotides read TGTGCCAGCAGCTTAGGGGAGGCTCGAACCTACGAGCAGTACTTC. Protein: CASSLGEARTYEQYF.

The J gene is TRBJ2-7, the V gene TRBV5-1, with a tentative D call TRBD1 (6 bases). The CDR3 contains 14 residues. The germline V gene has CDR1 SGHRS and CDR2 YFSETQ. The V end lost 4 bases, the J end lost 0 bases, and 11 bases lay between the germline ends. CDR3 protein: CASSRDRFSYEQYF. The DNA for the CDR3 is TGCGCCAGCAGCCGCGACAGGTTCTCCTACGAGCAGTACTTC. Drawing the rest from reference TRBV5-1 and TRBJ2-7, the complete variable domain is KAGVTQTPRYLIKTRGQQVTLSCSPISGHRSVSWYQQTPGQGLQFLFEYFSETQRNKGNFPGRFSGRQFSNSRSEMNVSTLELGDSALYLCASSRDRFSYEQYFGPGTRLTVT.

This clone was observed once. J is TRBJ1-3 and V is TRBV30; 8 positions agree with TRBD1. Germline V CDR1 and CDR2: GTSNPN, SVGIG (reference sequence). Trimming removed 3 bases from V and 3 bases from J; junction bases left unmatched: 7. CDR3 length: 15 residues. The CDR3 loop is CAWRDRGGFGNTIYF. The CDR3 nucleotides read TGTGCCTGGAGAGACAGGGGCGGTTTTGGAAACACCATATATTTT.

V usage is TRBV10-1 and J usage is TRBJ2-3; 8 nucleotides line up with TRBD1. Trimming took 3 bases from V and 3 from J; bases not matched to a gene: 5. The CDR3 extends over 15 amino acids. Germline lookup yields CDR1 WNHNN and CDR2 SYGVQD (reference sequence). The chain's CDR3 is CASSDRGLETDTQYF. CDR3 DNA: TGCGCCAGCAGTGACAGGGGGCTGGAGACAGATACGCAGTATTTT.

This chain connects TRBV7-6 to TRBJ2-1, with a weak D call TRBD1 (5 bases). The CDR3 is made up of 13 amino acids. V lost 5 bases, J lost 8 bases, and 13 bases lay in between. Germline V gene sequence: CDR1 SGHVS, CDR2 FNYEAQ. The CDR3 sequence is CASSVGVSDEQFF. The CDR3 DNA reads TGTGCCAGCAGCGTAGGGGTCAGCGATGAGCAGTTCTTC.

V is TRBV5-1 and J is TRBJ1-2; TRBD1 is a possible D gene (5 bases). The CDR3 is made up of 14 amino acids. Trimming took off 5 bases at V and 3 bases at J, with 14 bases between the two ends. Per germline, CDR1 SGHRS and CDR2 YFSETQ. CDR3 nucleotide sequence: TGCGCCAGCAGGATAGATCCGGGGGACTATGGCTACACCTTC. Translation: CASRIDPGDYGYTF.

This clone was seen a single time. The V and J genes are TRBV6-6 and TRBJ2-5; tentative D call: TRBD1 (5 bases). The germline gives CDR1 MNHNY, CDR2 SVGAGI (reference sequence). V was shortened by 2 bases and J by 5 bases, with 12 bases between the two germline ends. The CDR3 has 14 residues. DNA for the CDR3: TGTGCCAGCAGTTACACGAAGCCAGGGGAGACCCAGTACTTC. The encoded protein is CASSYTKPGETQYF.

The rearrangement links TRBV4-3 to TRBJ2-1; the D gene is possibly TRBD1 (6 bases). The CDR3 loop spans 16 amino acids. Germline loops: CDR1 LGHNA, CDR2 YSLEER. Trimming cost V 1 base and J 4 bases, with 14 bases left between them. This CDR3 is CASSQARGSLYNEQFF. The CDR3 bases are TGCGCCAGCAGCCAAGCTAGGGGGTCTTTATACAATGAGCAGTTCTTC.

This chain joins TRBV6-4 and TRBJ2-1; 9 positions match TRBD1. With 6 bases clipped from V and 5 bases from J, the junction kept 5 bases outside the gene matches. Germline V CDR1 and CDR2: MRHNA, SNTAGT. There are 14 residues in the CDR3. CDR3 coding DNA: TGTGCCAGCAGGCGGGACAGGGAGGACAATGAGCAGTTCTTC. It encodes CASRRDREDNEQFF.